Presented here are 31 T cell receptor beta chains from one specimen sequenced in a study of T-cell memory formation after mild COVID-19. TCRdb used MiXCR to reprocess the 5' RACE reads, holding one entry per CDR3 protein. This repertoire shows just under 550,000 distinct CDR3 sequences, around 21% found once; its top ten account for approximately 13%. Sequencing was performed on PBMCs or a T cell subset sorted from them (not recorded which). These receptors came from an adult woman who had mild COVID-19 (a few samples of this study predate the infection). Cell type and time point are not known.

The CDR3 DNA sequence: TGTGCCAGCAGCTTCGAATCGGGGAACTATGGCTACACCTTC. It translates to CASSFESGNYGYTF. The chain joins TRBV5-6 to TRBJ1-2; D remains ambiguous. CDR1 is SGHDT and CDR2 is YYEEEE in the germline V gene. This CDR3 spans 14 amino acids. V was pared by 2 bases and J by 2 bases, with 10 bases between. The variable domain in full, with the rest retrieved from reference TRBV5-6 and TRBJ1-2, is DAGVTQSPTHLIKTRGQQVTLRCSPKSGHDTVSWYQQALGQGPQFIFQYYEEEERQRGNFPDRFSGHQFPNYSSELNVNALLLGDSALYLCASSFESGNYGYTFGSGTRLTVV.

The chain couples TRBV15 to TRBJ1-2; D gene uncertain. The CDR3 totals 16 residues. Per germline, CDR1 LNHNV and CDR2 YYDKDF (reference sequence). V lost 0 bases and J lost 4, with 15 bases in between. CDR3 coding DNA: TGTGCCACCAGCAGAGAGTCCCCAGGAGACCGCTATGGCTACACCTTC. Its protein product is CATSRESPGDRYGYTF.

In its sample, this clonotype was seen a few times. The chain joins TRBV15 to TRBJ1-4; 8 bases map to TRBD1. Trimming cost V 0 bases and J 8 bases; bases outside gene matches: 5. This CDR3 is built from 15 residues. From germline, CDR1 is LNHNV and CDR2 YYDKDF (reference sequence). The CDR3 region is CATSRDYRGGEKLFF. The CDR3 DNA reads as TGTGCCACCAGCAGAGATTACAGGGGGGGAGAAAAACTGTTTTTT.

The rearrangement links TRBV4-2 to TRBJ1-5, with D tentatively TRBD1 (5 bases). Germline CDR1 is LGHNA and CDR2 is YNFKEQ. The V and J ends lost 6 bases and 3 bases respectively, with 30 bases between them. The CDR3 totals 20 residues. The CDR3 DNA is TGTGCCAGCAGTCCCGGCCAGTTTACCGCCTTCGGGGGTGACAATCAGCCCCAGCATTTT. Amino acid sequence: CASSPGQFTAFGGDNQPQHF.

The chain uses TRBV4-3 and TRBJ2-7; D unclear. This CDR3 comprises 14 residues. The germline V and J ends were trimmed by 1 base and 0 bases, with 7 bases remaining between them. Germline values: CDR1 LGHNA, CDR2 YSLEER. The CDR3 region has the DNA TGCGCCAGCAGCCAAGGACTCTACTCCTACGAGCAGTACTTC. It encodes CASSQGLYSYEQYF.

V gene TRBV6-6 combines with J gene TRBJ1-5, with D maybe TRBD1 (6 bases). The germline V gene encodes CDR1 MNHNY and CDR2 SVGAGI (reference sequence). V was cut by 2 bases and J by 4 bases, with 18 bases left in between. The CDR3 is 17 residues long. The CDR3 reads CASSYPGRGGRNQPQHF. CDR3 nucleotides: TGTGCCAGCAGTTACCCGGGTCGGGGGGGCCGTAATCAGCCCCAGCATTTT.

Only a few counts were recorded for this clonotype. The chain carries TRBV24-1 and TRBJ2-3; 8 bases are shared with TRBD1. The CDR3 sequence is 15 residues long. CDR1 KGHDR and CDR2 SFDVKD come from the germline V gene. After removal of 5 bases from V and 1 base from J, the junction contained 4 bases not matched to a gene. CDR3 DNA: TGTGCCACCAGTGGGAGGGGACAGGGCACAGATACGCAGTATTTT. Translating it yields CATSGRGQGTDTQYF.

V is TRBV2 and J is TRBJ1-3; D not resolved. V lost 7 bases to trimming and J lost 6 bases, with 13 bases between them. The CDR3 totals 13 residues. Germline CDR1 SNHLY, CDR2 FYNNEI. Here the CDR3 reads CASKPMGLNTIYF. The DNA for the CDR3 is TGTGCCAGCAAGCCAATGGGGTTAAACACCATATATTTT.

The rearrangement uses TRBV5-5 and TRBJ2-5; TRBD2 is a possible D gene (5 bases). The length of the CDR3 is 14 residues. V shed 4 bases and J shed 1 base, with 11 bases lying between them. CDR1 and CDR2 (germline): SGHKS, YYEKEE (reference sequence). CDR3 sequence reads: CASSRGEGQETQYF. CDR3 in DNA: TGTGCCAGCAGCCGGGGTGAGGGCCAAGAGACCCAGTACTTC. The whole variable domain, filled in from reference TRBV5-5 and TRBJ2-5, reads DAGVTQSPTHLIKTRGQQVTLRCSPISGHKSVSWYQQVLGQGPQFIFQYYEKEERGRGNFPDRFSARQFPNYSSELNVNALLLGDSALYLCASSRGEGQETQYFGPGTRLLVL.

This clonotype occurred a few times. The rearrangement links TRBV12-3 or TRBV12-4 to TRBJ2-4; TRBD1 aligns across 7 bases. With V trimmed by 6 bases and J by 6 bases, 8 bases remained unmatched. The CDR3 has 14 amino acids. This CDR3 reads CASRSTGAINIQYF. As DNA, the CDR3 is TGTGCCAGCAGATCCACAGGGGCGATAAACATTCAGTACTTC.

The chain joins TRBV7-9 to TRBJ1-6; D not resolved. CDR1 and CDR2 (germline): SEHNR, FQNEAQ (reference sequence). V lost 6 bases and J 0 bases, leaving 15 bases between the germline ends. CDR3 length: 17 residues. The chain's CDR3 is CASSMWGLSSYNSPLHF. In nucleotides, the CDR3 is TGTGCCAGCAGTATGTGGGGTCTGAGCTCCTATAATTCACCCCTCCACTTT.

This clonotype occurred a few times. The chain links TRBV5-6 to TRBJ2-2; 9 positions match TRBD2. CDR1 SGHDT and CDR2 YYEEEE come from the germline V gene. There are 16 residues in the CDR3. V was clipped by 5 bases and J by 2 bases; unmatched bases: 7. CDR3 in amino acids: CASRPRLADNTGELFF. The DNA of the CDR3 is TGTGCCAGCAGACCTAGACTAGCGGATAACACCGGGGAGCTGTTTTTT.

The chain couples TRBV14 to TRBJ1-2; D gene uncertain. The CDR3 spans 15 residues. V dropped 4 bases and J dropped 4 bases, with 16 bases sitting between them. Per germline, CDR1 SGHDN and CDR2 FVKESK. CDR3 sequence: CASSRASISLYGYTF. As DNA, the CDR3 is TGTGCCAGCAGCCGGGCTTCGATATCCCTCTATGGCTACACCTTC.

This clonotype has more than one count but fewer than ten. The gene calls are TRBV29-1 and TRBJ2-2, with 8 bases matching TRBD1. The CDR3 runs to 13 residues. Germline V CDR1 and CDR2: SQVTM, ANQGSEA. V shed 7 bases and J 5 bases; nucleotides not matched to a gene: 6. The CDR3: CSGSGGRTGELFF. CDR3 bases: TGCAGCGGTTCAGGGGGCAGGACCGGGGAGCTGTTTTTT.

This clonotype was seen more than once but under ten times. This rearrangement joins TRBV5-1 to TRBJ1-5; TRBD1 matches at 7 bases. J was trimmed by 4 bases and V by 4 bases; bases with no gene match: 8. Looked up from germline, CDR1 is SGHRS and CDR2 is YFSETQ. This CDR3 is built from 15 residues. DNA for the CDR3: TGCGCCAGCAGCCCCGGACAGGCTGCGAATCAGCCCCAGCATTTT. Amino acid sequence: CASSPGQAANQPQHF.

CDR3: CASSPRLVFGTDTQYF. The DNA for the CDR3 is TGTGCCAGCAGCCCCAGACTAGTCTTCGGCACAGATACGCAGTATTTT. The gene calls are TRBV3-2 and TRBJ2-3. TRBV3-2 is labeled a pseudogene. The CDR3 consists of 16 residues.

This clonotype was picked up a small number of times. The rearrangement uses TRBV12-3 or TRBV12-4 and TRBJ1-3; D unresolved. This CDR3 region has 15 residues. The V gene lost 2 bases and the J gene lost 3 bases, with 11 bases spanning the gap. CDR3 nucleotides: TGTGCCAGCAGTTTAAATCCAGGTCGTGGAAACACCATATATTTT. It is translated as CASSLNPGRGNTIYF.

The gene calls are TRBV3-1 and TRBJ2-2; TRBD2 aligns across 12 bases. Germline CDR1 is LGHDT and CDR2 is YNNKEL (reference sequence). There are 20 residues in the CDR3. The V gene end was trimmed by 4 bases and the J gene end by 7 bases; junction bases not matched to a gene: 19. The CDR3 loop is CASSPLIARLAGDLVGELFF. CDR3 DNA: TGTGCCAGCAGCCCCCTAATAGCCCGACTAGCGGGAGATCTTGTCGGGGAGCTGTTTTTT.

This clonotype was seen more than once but under ten times. The chain links TRBV9 to TRBJ2-5; D unresolved. Germline CDR1 reads SGDLS; CDR2 reads YYNGEE. Trimming removed 2 bases at V and 0 bases at J, with 8 bases between. This CDR3 has 14 residues. The CDR3 loop reads CASSVRPDQETQYF. The CDR3 nucleotides read TGTGCCAGCAGCGTCCGACCCGACCAAGAGACCCAGTACTTC.

The chain uses TRBV6-1 and TRBJ2-7; no reliable D call. The V and J ends lost 6 bases and 2 bases respectively, with 17 bases between them. Looked up from germline, CDR1 is MNHNS and CDR2 is SASEGT. The CDR3 contains 15 residues. In DNA form, the CDR3 reads TGTGCCAGCAGACAGCCTCCGGGCAGAACCTACGAGCAGTACTTC. It codes for CASRQPPGRTYEQYF.

The V gene is TRBV19, the J gene TRBJ2-7; 12 nucleotides line up with TRBD2. The CDR3 runs to 15 residues. The junction had 8 bases not matched to a gene; V was cut back by 5 bases and J by 6 bases. Germline V gene lookup returns CDR1 LNHDA and CDR2 SQIVND (reference sequence). CDR3 coding DNA: TGTGCCAGTAGTTTGACTAGCGGGGGTATACTCGAGCAGTACTTC. This encodes CASSLTSGGILEQYF.

This clonotype was observed a few times. The chain has TRBV18 and TRBJ2-7; 8 bases match TRBD2. The V and J ends lost 2 bases and 7 bases, in that order; junction bases with no gene match: 13. Germline V gives CDR1 KGHSH, CDR2 LQKENI. The CDR3 runs 16 residues. CDR3 loop: CASSPIAGRVLGEQYF. The CDR3 DNA reads TGTGCCAGCTCACCAATAGCGGGACGGGTACTGGGGGAGCAGTACTTC.

The J gene is TRBJ2-7, the V gene TRBV10-3, with 7 nucleotides matching TRBD1. The V gene's germline CDR1 is ENHRY and CDR2 SYGVKD. Losses at the gene ends were 0 bases for V and 2 bases for J; bases not matched to a gene: 7. This CDR3 spans 16 amino acids. DNA for the CDR3: TGTGCCATCAGTGAGTCACAGGGGCTACAGGCCTACGAGCAGTACTTC. Protein product: CAISESQGLQAYEQYF.

This clonotype was seen only a few times. The chain recombines TRBV7-9 with TRBJ1-1; possible D gene TRBD1, 6 bases. Germline V CDR1 and CDR2: SEHNR, FQNEAQ (reference sequence). This CDR3 has 15 residues. Trimming removed 1 base from V and 7 bases from J, with 16 bases in between. CDR3 sequence: CASSLEGSGVHEAFF. The CDR3 coding sequence is TGTGCCAGCAGCTTAGAGGGGTCAGGGGTTCATGAAGCTTTCTTT.

This clonotype has only a few counts. Written as DNA, the CDR3 is TGTGCCAGCAGCCCCAGAGGGGGACGGGACAATGAGCAGTTCTTC. Amino acid sequence: CASSPRGGRDNEQFF. The chain joins TRBV4-2 to TRBJ2-1, with D possibly matching TRBD1 (6 bases). Germline-derived CDR1 and CDR2 are LGHNA and YNFKEQ. CDR3 length: 15 amino acids. V lost 4 bases and J lost 5, with 15 bases in between.

The V gene is TRBV6-6, the J gene TRBJ2-7; 8 nucleotides match TRBD1. The CDR3 totals 14 residues. The ends lost 2 bases at V and 6 bases at J; junction bases unmatched: 6. CDR1 is MNHNY, CDR2 SVGAGI, per germline (reference sequence). CDR3 loop: CASSYRDRSPEQYF. The CDR3 DNA sequence: TGTGCCAGCAGTTACCGGGACAGGTCCCCCGAGCAGTACTTC.

This clonotype was picked up a small number of times. The rearrangement joins TRBV4-1 to TRBJ2-7; possibly TRBD1 for D (5 bases). V shed 2 bases and J shed 5 bases, with 13 bases lying between them. Germline CDR1 MGHRA, CDR2 YSYEKL. CDR3 size: 14 residues. Here the CDR3 reads CASSQLGFRDEQYF. CDR3 coding DNA: TGCGCCAGCAGCCAACTGGGTTTCAGGGACGAGCAGTACTTC.

This clonotype has a count of ten or more. V gene TRBV9 combines with J gene TRBJ1-3; D gene unclear. Trimming left V 2 bases short and J 3 bases short, with 0 bases between. The CDR3 loop spans 11 amino acids. Germline V CDR1 and CDR2: SGDLS, YYNGEE. In DNA form, the CDR3 reads TGTGCCAGCAGCGTTGGAAACACCATATATTTT. It is translated as CASSVGNTIYF.

The V gene is TRBV12-3 or TRBV12-4, the J gene TRBJ1-4; D possibly corresponds to TRBD1 (6 bases). Deletions cut 2 bases from V and 6 bases from J, with 7 bases between. The CDR3 has 13 residues. CDR3 amino acids: CASSLSGDEKLFF. CDR3 bases: TGTGCCAGCAGTTTATCAGGGGATGAAAAACTGTTTTTT.

The genes are TRBV7-3 and TRBJ1-1; D gene ambiguous. The CDR3 consists of 15 residues. Deletions cut 0 bases from V and 1 base from J, with 9 bases between. Germline loops: CDR1 SGHTA, CDR2 FQGTGA. The CDR3 protein is CASSLTRSGNTEAFF. The CDR3 DNA follows: TGTGCCAGCAGCTTAACGAGGTCGGGGAACACTGAAGCTTTCTTT. Looking up the rest from reference TRBV7-3 and TRBJ1-1 gives the full variable domain: GAGVSQTPSNKVTEKGKYVELRCDPISGHTALYWYRQSLGQGPEFLIYFQGTGAADDSGLPNDRFFAVRPEGSVSTLKIQRTERGDSAVYLCASSLTRSGNTEAFFGQGTRLTVV.

This clonotype was detected a few times. Compared with germline, one end of the junction differs, possibly owing to a read error. The rearrangement links TRBV7-9 to TRBJ2-1; 16 nucleotides match TRBD2. Germline loops: CDR1 SEHNR, CDR2 FQNEAQ (reference sequence). The CDR3 has 13 residues. The CDR3 coding sequence is TGTGCCAGCAGCAGACCTGGGACTAGCGGGAGGGGCTTC. Amino acid sequence: CASSRPGTSGRGF.